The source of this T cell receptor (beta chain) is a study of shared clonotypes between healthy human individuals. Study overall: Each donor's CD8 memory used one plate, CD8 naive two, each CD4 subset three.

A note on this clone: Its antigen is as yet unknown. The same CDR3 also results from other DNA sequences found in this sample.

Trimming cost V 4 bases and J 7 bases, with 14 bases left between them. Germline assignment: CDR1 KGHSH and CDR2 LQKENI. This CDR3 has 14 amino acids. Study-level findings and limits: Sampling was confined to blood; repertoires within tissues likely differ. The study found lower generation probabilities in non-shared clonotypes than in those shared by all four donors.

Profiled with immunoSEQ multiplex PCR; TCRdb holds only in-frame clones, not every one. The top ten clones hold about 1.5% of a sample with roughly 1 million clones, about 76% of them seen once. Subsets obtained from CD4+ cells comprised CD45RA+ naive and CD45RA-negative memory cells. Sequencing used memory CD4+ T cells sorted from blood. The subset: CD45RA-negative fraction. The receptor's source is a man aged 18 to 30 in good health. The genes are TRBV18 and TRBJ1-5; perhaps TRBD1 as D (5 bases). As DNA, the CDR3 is TGTGCCAGCTCACTCACTGGGGGGGACCAGCCCCAGCATTTT. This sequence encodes CASSLTGGDQPQHF. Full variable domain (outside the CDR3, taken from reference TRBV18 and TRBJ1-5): NAGVMQNPRHLVRRRGQEARLRCSPMKGHSHVYWYRQLPEEGLKFMVYLQKENIIDESGMPKERFSAEFPKEGPSILRIQQVVRGDSAAYFCASSLTGGDQPQHFGDGTRLSIL.